Following are 27 T cell receptor beta chains from one sample sequenced in a study of a mutant IDH1 vaccine in newly diagnosed glioma. The assay was immunoSEQ multiplex PCR, and TCRdb's table has in-frame clones only and misses some. The repertoire includes roughly 40,000 clones, 75% to 95% of them detected once, and 3.5% to 4% sits in the top ten. This sample's time point: week 23, last vaccination. In every dose of vaccine, 300 ug of mutant IDH1 20-mer peptide was given alongside topical imiquimod. No cognate antigen is known for these TCRs. The source material was PBMCs, sampled from a glioma patient whose treatment included an IDH1 peptide vaccine. Source of these receptors: a man aged 50 or older with glioma.

The J gene is TRBJ2-3, the V gene TRBV9, with TRBD1 identical over 9 bases. V lost 2 bases to trimming and J lost 5 bases; unmatched junction nucleotides: 6. CDR1 is SGDLS, CDR2 YYNGEE, per germline. The CDR3 runs 15 residues. The CDR3 nucleotides are TGTGCCAGCAGCGTGGACAGGGGTGGTGTAGATACGCAGTATTTT. Translating it yields CASSVDRGGVDTQYF.

V usage is TRBV7-3 and J usage is TRBJ2-3, with D perhaps matching TRBD2 (6 bases). Germline-derived CDR1 and CDR2 are SGHTA and FQGTGA. With 5 bases removed from V and 1 base from J, the gap between germline ends came to 13 bases. The CDR3 is 15 residues long. The CDR3 coding sequence is TGTGCCAGCAGCCATCCTTCGGGGGGCACAGATACGCAGTATTTT. It encodes CASSHPSGGTDTQYF.

This chain joins TRBV7-2 and TRBJ2-7; TRBD1 might be the D (6 bases). Per the germline V gene, CDR1 is SGHTA and CDR2 is FQGNSA. Deletions cut 4 bases from V and 3 bases from J, with 22 bases between. The CDR3 runs 17 residues. CDR3 nucleotides: TGTGCCAGCAGCTCTTTAACAACAGGGAAACAGAACTACGAGCAGTACTTC. It codes for CASSSLTTGKQNYEQYF.

This sequence joins TRBV4-3 and TRBJ2-7, with a weak D call TRBD2 (6 bases). The V end lost 3 bases, the J end lost 0 bases, and 15 bases lay between the germline ends. The CDR3 covers 16 residues. Per the germline V gene, CDR1 is LGHNA and CDR2 is YSLEER. As DNA, the CDR3 is TGCGCCAGCAGCCAGGGCGGGACCTCTAGCTCCTACGAGCAGTACTTC. This codes for CASSQGGTSSSYEQYF.

The V and J genes are TRBV19 and TRBJ2-7, with D possibly matching TRBD1 (5 bases). Trimming removed 8 bases at V and 2 bases at J, with 19 bases between. The CDR3 spans 15 residues. Germline assignment: CDR1 LNHDA and CDR2 SQIVND (reference sequence). CDR3 amino acids: CASRDLQVMTYEQYF. The CDR3 coding sequence is TGTGCCAGTCGCGACTTACAGGTGATGACCTACGAGCAGTACTTC.

This chain joins TRBV28 and TRBJ2-7; 14 nucleotides line up with TRBD2. This CDR3 is 18 amino acids long. Germline assignment: CDR1 MDHEN and CDR2 SYDVKM. J gave up 3 bases and V 0 bases, and 7 bases lay outside the gene matches. CDR3 in DNA: TGTGCCAGCAGTTTATGGGGGACTAGCGGGAGTTCAATCTACGAGCAGTACTTC. As protein: CASSLWGTSGSSIYEQYF.

V is TRBV28 and J is TRBJ1-4, with a tentative D call TRBD1 (6 bases). The CDR3 loop spans 15 amino acids. The germline V gene encodes CDR1 MDHEN and CDR2 SYDVKM. Trimming took 3 bases from V and 8 from J, leaving 16 bases between them. CDR3 amino acids: CASSFLSRQAEKLFF. The CDR3 coding sequence is TGTGCCAGCAGTTTCCTCTCCCGACAGGCCGAAAAACTGTTTTTT.

The chain carries TRBV9 and TRBJ1-4; D is ambiguous. Between the trimmed V and J ends, which lost 4 bases and 8 bases, there was a span of 15 bases. CDR3 size: 14 residues. Germline-derived CDR1 and CDR2 are SGDLS and YYNGEE. CDR3 sequence reads: CASSPHGGGEKLFF. The DNA for the CDR3 is TGTGCCAGCAGCCCCCACGGAGGAGGGGAAAAACTGTTTTTT.

The V and J genes are TRBV29-1 and TRBJ2-3; TRBD2 matches 8 bases. CDR1 and CDR2 (germline): SQVTM, ANQGSEA. This CDR3 has 19 residues. The V gene end was trimmed by 4 bases and the J gene end by 0 bases; junction bases not matched to a gene: 18. CDR3 sequence reads: CSVAGSGGGGQPSTDTQYF. In DNA, the CDR3 is TGCAGCGTTGCTGGAAGTGGAGGCGGGGGGCAGCCTAGCACAGATACGCAGTATTTT.

This chain uses TRBV4-3 with TRBJ1-6; maybe TRBD1 (5 bases). Germline V gene data show CDR1 as LGHNA and CDR2 as YSLEER. The CDR3 is made up of 16 amino acids. The V gene lost 0 bases and the J gene lost 7 bases, with 13 bases spanning the gap. CDR3 sequence reads: CASSQDLAGTNSPLHF. The CDR3 DNA reads as TGCGCCAGCAGCCAAGATCTGGCAGGGACGAATTCACCCCTCCACTTT.

This chain connects TRBV6-4 to TRBJ2-2, with 12 bases identical to TRBD2. Germline CDR1 is MRHNA and CDR2 is SNTAGT. With 2 bases clipped from V and 1 base from J, the junction kept 11 bases outside the gene matches. The CDR3 runs to 20 residues. In nucleotides, the CDR3 is TGTGCCAGCAGTGACGGGGGACTAGCGGGCTCGACCGGGAACACCGGGGAGCTGTTTTTT. Translated, it gives CASSDGGLAGSTGNTGELFF.

The V gene is TRBV7-2, the J gene TRBJ2-7; TRBD2 matches at 7 bases. V trimming: 5 bases; J trimming: 4 bases; junction bases outside the gene matches: 5. This CDR3 is 13 amino acids long. Germline loops: CDR1 SGHTA, CDR2 FQGNSA. The CDR3: CASSTGGGYEQYF. The CDR3 DNA reads as TGTGCCAGCAGCACGGGGGGTGGTTACGAGCAGTACTTC.

The rearrangement uses TRBV9 and TRBJ2-1; 7 bases map to TRBD2. CDR3 length: 17 amino acids. With 4 bases clipped from V and 3 bases from J, the junction kept 13 bases outside the gene matches. Germline lookup yields CDR1 SGDLS and CDR2 YYNGEE. The CDR3, as DNA: TGTGCCAGCAGCCCCTCGGCGGGAGAATACCTCTACAATGAGCAGTTCTTC. It codes for CASSPSAGEYLYNEQFF.

The J gene is TRBJ2-1, the V gene TRBV14; TRBD1 aligns across 11 bases. The V gene's germline CDR1 is SGHDN and CDR2 FVKESK. Trimming at V came to 3 bases and at J to 10 bases, leaving 8 bases not matched to a gene. CDR3 length equals 15 residues. CDR3 region: CASSQDRGPKGEQFF. The CDR3 region has the DNA TGTGCCAGCAGCCAGGACAGGGGGCCAAAGGGGGAGCAGTTCTTC.

The CDR3 here is CASSLTGGYGYTF. The CDR3 bases are TGTGCCAGCAGTCTGACAGGGGGCTACGGCTACACCTTC. The chain recombines TRBV28 with TRBJ1-2; TRBD1 matches 10 bases. The CDR3 consists of 13 residues. V shed 5 bases and J 8 bases; nucleotides not matched to a gene: 5. CDR1 and CDR2 (germline): MDHEN, SYDVKM.

The rearrangement links TRBV10-1 to TRBJ2-7, with 9 bases matching TRBD1. J gave up 2 bases and V 6 bases, and 5 bases lay outside the gene matches. The length of the CDR3 is 14 residues. The germline V gene encodes CDR1 WNHNN and CDR2 SYGVQD (reference sequence). The DNA for the CDR3 is TGCGCCAGCAGCCCCGGACAGGGGCCCTACGAGCAGTACTTC. It specifies CASSPGQGPYEQYF.

The sample holds one count of this clone. The chain couples TRBV7-3 to TRBJ1-1; 9 bases line up with TRBD1. V shed 3 bases and J 1 base; nucleotides not matched to a gene: 15. This CDR3 spans 19 amino acids. From germline, CDR1 is SGHTA and CDR2 FQGTGA. This CDR3 is CASSFYRLGGTGTNTEAFF. In nucleotides, the CDR3 is TGTGCCAGCAGCTTTTATCGTCTGGGGGGGACAGGGACGAACACTGAAGCTTTCTTT. Based on the CDR3 plus reference TRBV7-3 and TRBJ1-1, the full variable domain is GAGVSQTPSNKVTEKGKYVELRCDPISGHTALYWYRQSLGQGPEFLIYFQGTGAADDSGLPNDRFFAVRPEGSVSTLKIQRTERGDSAVYLCASSFYRLGGTGTNTEAFFGQGTRLTVV.

This rearrangement joins TRBV30 to TRBJ2-1, with D tentatively TRBD1 (7 bases). The CDR3 length is 17 residues. The V and J ends lost 0 bases and 3 bases respectively, with 18 bases between them. The germline gives CDR1 GTSNPN, CDR2 SVGIG (reference sequence). CDR3 DNA: TGTGCCTGGAGTGTACCTCGGGAGACAGGGTTCTACAATGAGCAGTTCTTC. Translation: CAWSVPRETGFYNEQFF.

The chain joins TRBV10-3 to TRBJ2-2; weak D call: TRBD2 (7 bases). The CDR3 contains 15 residues. Germline V CDR1 and CDR2: ENHRY, SYGVKD. Deletions cut 8 bases from V and 6 bases from J, with 19 bases between. This chain's CDR3 is CAIHPGGEGAGELFF. CDR3 DNA: TGTGCCATCCATCCGGGGGGCGAGGGGGCCGGGGAGCTGTTTTTT.

V is TRBV7-9 and J is TRBJ2-7, with 11 bases that match TRBD1. This CDR3 is 16 amino acids long. Looked up from germline, CDR1 is SEHNR and CDR2 is FQNEAQ (reference sequence). The V and J ends lost 3 bases and 2 bases, in that order; junction bases with no gene match: 6. CDR3 in amino acids: CASSLPQGQGAYEQYF. In DNA, the CDR3 is TGTGCCAGCAGCTTGCCCCAGGGACAGGGGGCCTACGAGCAGTACTTC.

The CDR3 loop is CASSAGQGANTIYF. As DNA, the CDR3 is TGCGCCAGTTCCGCGGGACAGGGGGCAAACACCATATATTTT. The chain couples TRBV5-1 to TRBJ1-3; 12 nucleotides agree with TRBD1. The CDR3 loop spans 14 amino acids. Germline assignment: CDR1 SGHRS and CDR2 YFSETQ. J lost 6 bases, V lost 8 bases, and 6 bases had no gene match. The entire variable domain, with the rest obtained from reference TRBV5-1 and TRBJ1-3, is as follows: KAGVTQTPRYLIKTRGQQVTLSCSPISGHRSVSWYQQTPGQGLQFLFEYFSETQRNKGNFPGRFSGRQFSNSRSEMNVSTLELGDSALYLCASSAGQGANTIYFGEGSWLTVV.

V gene TRBV29-1 combines with J gene TRBJ2-7; D may be TRBD1 (6 bases). The CDR3 loop spans 12 amino acids. The germline CDR1 and CDR2 sequences are SQVTM and ANQGSEA. V was trimmed by 6 bases and J by 7 bases, leaving 16 bases between them. DNA for the CDR3: TGCAGCGTCCCTCTGGCCAGGGGAGAGCAGTACTTC. This codes for CSVPLARGEQYF.

This clone was seen only once. The rearrangement links TRBV5-5 to TRBJ1-1, with a weak D call TRBD1 (5 bases). The V end lost 4 bases, the J end lost 5 bases, and 12 bases lay between the germline ends. There are 13 residues in the CDR3. The germline V gene has CDR1 SGHKS and CDR2 YYEKEE (reference sequence). The CDR3 nucleotides are TGTGCCAGCAGCCGGGGGGTAAGGACTGAAGCTTTCTTT. This codes for CASSRGVRTEAFF.

The V and J genes are TRBV25-1 and TRBJ2-5; 7 bases agree with TRBD1. CDR3 length: 15 residues. The junction had 8 bases not matched to a gene; V was cut back by 3 bases and J by 4 bases. Germline CDR1 MGHDK, CDR2 SYGVNS. CDR3 coding DNA: TGTGCCAGCAGTGACTATACAGGGGTTGGAGAGACCCAGTACTTC. It translates to CASSDYTGVGETQYF.

The chain carries TRBV29-1 and TRBJ2-1; 10 bases map to TRBD1. This CDR3 contains 17 residues. The V segment lost 5 bases and the J segment 5 bases; nucleotides outside the gene matches: 15. Germline CDR1 SQVTM, CDR2 ANQGSEA. The CDR3 DNA reads TGCAGCGTTACCCCCCCCCGGGGACAGGGGAGCAACAATGAGCAGTTCTTC. Translating gives CSVTPPRGQGSNNEQFF.

This chain links TRBV11-2 with TRBJ2-5; 10 positions agree with TRBD1. After removal of 4 bases from V and 5 bases from J, the junction contained 10 bases not matched to a gene. This CDR3 is 16 amino acids long. The germline V gene has CDR1 SGHAT and CDR2 FQNNGV. The CDR3 protein is CASSYQRTGGRETQYF. CDR3 nucleotide sequence: TGTGCCAGCAGCTACCAGCGGACAGGGGGACGGGAGACCCAGTACTTC.

The rearrangement uses TRBV4-3 and TRBJ1-1; no definite D call. The CDR3 covers 16 residues. V was shortened by 0 bases and J by 3 bases, with 14 bases between the two germline ends. CDR1 is LGHNA, CDR2 YSLEER, per germline. The CDR3 bases are TGCGCCAGCAGCCAAGATTTACTCCGACGGGACACTGAAGCTTTCTTT. Its translation: CASSQDLLRRDTEAFF.